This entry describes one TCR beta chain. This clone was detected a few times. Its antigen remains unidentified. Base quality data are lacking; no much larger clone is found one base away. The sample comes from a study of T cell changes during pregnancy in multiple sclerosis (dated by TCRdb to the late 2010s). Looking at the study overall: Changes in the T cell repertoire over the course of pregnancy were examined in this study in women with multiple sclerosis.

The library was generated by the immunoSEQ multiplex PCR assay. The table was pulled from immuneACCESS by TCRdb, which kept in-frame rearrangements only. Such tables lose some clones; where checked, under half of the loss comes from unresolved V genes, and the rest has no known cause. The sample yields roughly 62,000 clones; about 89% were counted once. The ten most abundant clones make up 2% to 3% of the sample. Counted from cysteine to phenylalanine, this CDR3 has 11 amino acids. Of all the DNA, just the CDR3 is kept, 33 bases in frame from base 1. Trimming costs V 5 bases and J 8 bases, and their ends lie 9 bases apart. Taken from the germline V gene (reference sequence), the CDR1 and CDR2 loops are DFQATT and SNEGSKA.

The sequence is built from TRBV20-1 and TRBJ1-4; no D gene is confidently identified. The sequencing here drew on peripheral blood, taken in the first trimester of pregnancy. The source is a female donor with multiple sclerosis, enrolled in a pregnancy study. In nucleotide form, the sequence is TGCAGTGCTGTAAACATGGAAAAACTGTTTTTT. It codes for CSAVNMEKLFF.